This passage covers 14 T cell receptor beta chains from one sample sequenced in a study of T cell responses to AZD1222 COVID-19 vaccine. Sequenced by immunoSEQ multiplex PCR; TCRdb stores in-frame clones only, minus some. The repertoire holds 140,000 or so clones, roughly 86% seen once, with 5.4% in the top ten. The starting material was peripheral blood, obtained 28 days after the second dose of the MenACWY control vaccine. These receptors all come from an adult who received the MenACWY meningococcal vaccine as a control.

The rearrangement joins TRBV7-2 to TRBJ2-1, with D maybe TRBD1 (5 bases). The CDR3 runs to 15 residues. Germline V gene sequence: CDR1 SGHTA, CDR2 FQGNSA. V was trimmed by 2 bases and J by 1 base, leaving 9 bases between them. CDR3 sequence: CASSLQGFSYNEQFF. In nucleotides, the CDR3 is TGTGCCAGCAGCTTACAGGGATTTTCCTACAATGAGCAGTTCTTC.

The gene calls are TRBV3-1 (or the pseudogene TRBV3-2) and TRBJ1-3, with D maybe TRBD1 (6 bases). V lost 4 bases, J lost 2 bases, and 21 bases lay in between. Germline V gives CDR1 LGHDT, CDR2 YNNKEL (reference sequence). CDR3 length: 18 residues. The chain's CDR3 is CASSPPGHLVRPGNTIYF. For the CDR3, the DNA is TGTGCCAGCAGCCCGCCGGGACACCTGGTTAGGCCTGGAAACACCATATATTTT.

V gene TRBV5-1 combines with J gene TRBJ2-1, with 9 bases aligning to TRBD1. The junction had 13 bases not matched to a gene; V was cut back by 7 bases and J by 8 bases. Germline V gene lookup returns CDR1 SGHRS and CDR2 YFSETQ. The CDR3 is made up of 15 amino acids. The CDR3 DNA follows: TGCGCCAGCGGGAACCGGGACAGGGATATGCATGAGCAGTTCTTC. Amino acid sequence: CASGNRDRDMHEQFF.

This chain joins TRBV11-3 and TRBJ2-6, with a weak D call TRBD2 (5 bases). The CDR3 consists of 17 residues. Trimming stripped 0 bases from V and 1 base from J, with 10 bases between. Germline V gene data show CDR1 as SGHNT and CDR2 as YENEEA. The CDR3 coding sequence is TGTGCCAGCAGCTTAGAGTTCTCGGGGTCTGGGGCCAACGTCCTGACTTTC. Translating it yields CASSLEFSGSGANVLTF.

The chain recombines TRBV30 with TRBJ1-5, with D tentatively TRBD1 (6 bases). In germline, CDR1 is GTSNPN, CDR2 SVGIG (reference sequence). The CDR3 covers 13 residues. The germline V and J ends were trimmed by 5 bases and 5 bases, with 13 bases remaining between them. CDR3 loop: CAWGWGADQPQHF. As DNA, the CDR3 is TGTGCCTGGGGGTGGGGGGCCGATCAGCCCCAGCATTTT. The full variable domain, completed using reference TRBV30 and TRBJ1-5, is SQTIHQWPATLVQPVGSPLSLECTVEGTSNPNLYWYRQAAGRGLQLLFYSVGIGQISSEVPQNLSASRPQDRQFILSSKKLLLSDSGFYLCAWGWGADQPQHFGDGTRLSIL.

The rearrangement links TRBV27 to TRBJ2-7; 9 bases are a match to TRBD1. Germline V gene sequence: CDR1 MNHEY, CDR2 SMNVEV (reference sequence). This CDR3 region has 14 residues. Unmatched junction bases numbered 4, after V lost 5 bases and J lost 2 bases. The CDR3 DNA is TGTGCCAGCAGTCGACAGGGGGTGACCTACGAGCAGTACTTC. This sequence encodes CASSRQGVTYEQYF.

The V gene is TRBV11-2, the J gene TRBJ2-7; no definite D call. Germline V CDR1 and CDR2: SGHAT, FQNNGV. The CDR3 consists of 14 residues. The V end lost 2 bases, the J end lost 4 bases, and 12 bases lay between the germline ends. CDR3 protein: CASSLYGGPYEQYF. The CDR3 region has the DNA TGTGCCAGCAGCTTATACGGCGGTCCATACGAGCAGTACTTC. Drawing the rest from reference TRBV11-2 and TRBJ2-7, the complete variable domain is EAGVAQSPRYKIIEKRQSVAFWCNPISGHATLYWYQQILGQGPKLLIQFQNNGVVDDSQLPKDRFSAERLKGVDSTLKIQPAKLEDSAVYLCASSLYGGPYEQYFGPGTRLTVT.

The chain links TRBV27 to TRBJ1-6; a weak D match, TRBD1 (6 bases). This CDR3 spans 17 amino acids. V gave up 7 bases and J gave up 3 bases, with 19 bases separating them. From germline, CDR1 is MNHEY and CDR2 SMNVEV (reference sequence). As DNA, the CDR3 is TGTGCCAGCAAAGGGGGGATAAGGGGCCTCTATAATTCACCCCTCCACTTT. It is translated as CASKGGIRGLYNSPLHF.

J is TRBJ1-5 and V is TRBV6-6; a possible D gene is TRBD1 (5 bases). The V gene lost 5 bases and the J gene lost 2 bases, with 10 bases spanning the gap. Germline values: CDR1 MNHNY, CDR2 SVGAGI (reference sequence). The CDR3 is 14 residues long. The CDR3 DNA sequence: TGTGCCAGCAGTAGGGACCCTCGCAATCAGCCCCAGCATTTT. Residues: CASSRDPRNQPQHF.

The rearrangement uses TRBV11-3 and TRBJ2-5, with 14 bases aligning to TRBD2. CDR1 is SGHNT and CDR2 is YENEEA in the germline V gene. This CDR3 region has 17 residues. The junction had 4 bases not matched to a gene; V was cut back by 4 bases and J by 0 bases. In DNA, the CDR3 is TGTGCCAGCAGCTCCGGGACTAGCGGGGGTCACCAAGAGACCCAGTACTTC. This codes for CASSSGTSGGHQETQYF. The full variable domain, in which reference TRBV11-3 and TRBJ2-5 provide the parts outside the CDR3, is EAGVVQSPRYKIIEKKQPVAFWCNPISGHNTLYWYLQNLGQGPELLIRYENEEAVDDSQLPKDRFSAERLKGVDSTLKIQPAELGDSAVYLCASSSGTSGGHQETQYFGPGTRLLVL.

DNA of the CDR3: TGTGCCTGGTCCACAGGGCGCTATGGCTACACCTTC. It is translated as CAWSTGRYGYTF. This chain joins TRBV30 and TRBJ1-2; a weak D match, TRBD1 (6 bases). V was trimmed by 5 bases and J by 4 bases, leaving 11 bases between them. The CDR3 spans 12 residues. Per the germline V gene, CDR1 is GTSNPN and CDR2 is SVGIG (reference sequence).

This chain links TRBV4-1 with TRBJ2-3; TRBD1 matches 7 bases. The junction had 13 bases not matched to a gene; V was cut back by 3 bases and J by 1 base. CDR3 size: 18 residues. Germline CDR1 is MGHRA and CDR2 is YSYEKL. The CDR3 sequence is CASSQVDFRQGGTDTQYF. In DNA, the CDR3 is TGCGCCAGCAGCCAGGTCGATTTCCGACAGGGCGGCACAGATACGCAGTATTTT.

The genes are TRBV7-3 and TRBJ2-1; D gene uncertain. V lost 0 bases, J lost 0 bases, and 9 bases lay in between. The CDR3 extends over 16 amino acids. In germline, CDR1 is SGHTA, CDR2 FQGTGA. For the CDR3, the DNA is TGTGCCAGCAGCTTAACGCCAGCTTTCTCCTACAATGAGCAGTTCTTC. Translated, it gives CASSLTPAFSYNEQFF.

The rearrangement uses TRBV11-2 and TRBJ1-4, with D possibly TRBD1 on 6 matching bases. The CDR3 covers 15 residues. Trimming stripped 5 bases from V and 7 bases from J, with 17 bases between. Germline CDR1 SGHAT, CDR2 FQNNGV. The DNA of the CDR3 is TGTGCCAGCAGCAGCGCAGGGGATGGTGGTGAAAAACTGTTTTTT. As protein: CASSSAGDGGEKLFF.